This T cell receptor (beta chain) was obtained from a study of OX40 agonist ivuxolimab in advanced cancers. The repertoire was sequenced with immunoSEQ multiplex PCR; TCRdb's copy has only in-frame clones and lacks some. The table shows about 86,000 clones, with roughly 89% occurring only once. Germline assignment: CDR1 MNHEY and CDR2 SMNVEV (reference sequence). The length of the CDR3 is 13 residues. V lost 2 bases and J 3 bases, leaving 6 bases between the germline ends. Findings of the study overall: Antigens targeted by the expanded peripheral T cells were not determined.

This clone was picked up one time. Its antigen is not known. The input for sequencing was CD4+ or CD8+ T cells sorted from blood, taken in a trial of the OX40 agonist ivuxolimab. This chain links TRBV27 with TRBJ2-3, with D possibly TRBD2 on 6 matching bases. The receptor was isolated from an adult with an advanced solid tumor such as melanoma, head and neck, liver or kidney cancer. Here the CDR3 reads CASSLGGTDTQYF. In DNA form, the CDR3 reads TGTGCCAGCAGTTTAGGGGGGACAGATACGCAGTATTTT.